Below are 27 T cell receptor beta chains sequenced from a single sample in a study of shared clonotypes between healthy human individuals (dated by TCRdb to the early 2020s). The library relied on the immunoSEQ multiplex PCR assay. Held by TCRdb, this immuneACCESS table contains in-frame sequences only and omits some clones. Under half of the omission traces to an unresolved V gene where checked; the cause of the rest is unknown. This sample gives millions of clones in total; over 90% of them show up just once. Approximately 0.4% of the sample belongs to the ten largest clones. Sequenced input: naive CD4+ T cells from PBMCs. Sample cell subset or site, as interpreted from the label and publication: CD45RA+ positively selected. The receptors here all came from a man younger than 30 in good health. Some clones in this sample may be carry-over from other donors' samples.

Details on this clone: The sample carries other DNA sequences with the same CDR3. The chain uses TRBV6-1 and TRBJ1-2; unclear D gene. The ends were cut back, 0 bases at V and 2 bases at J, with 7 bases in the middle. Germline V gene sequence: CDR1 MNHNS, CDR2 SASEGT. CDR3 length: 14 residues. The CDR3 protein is CASSEAGGNYGYTF. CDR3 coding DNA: TGTGCCAGCAGTGAAGCAGGAGGAAACTATGGCTACACCTTC.

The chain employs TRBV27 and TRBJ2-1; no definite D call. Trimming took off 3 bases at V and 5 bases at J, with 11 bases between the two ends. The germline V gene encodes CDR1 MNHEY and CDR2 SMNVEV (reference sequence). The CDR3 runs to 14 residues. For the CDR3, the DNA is TGTGCCAGCAGTTTTTTACAGTTAGACAATGAGCAGTTCTTC. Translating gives CASSFLQLDNEQFF.

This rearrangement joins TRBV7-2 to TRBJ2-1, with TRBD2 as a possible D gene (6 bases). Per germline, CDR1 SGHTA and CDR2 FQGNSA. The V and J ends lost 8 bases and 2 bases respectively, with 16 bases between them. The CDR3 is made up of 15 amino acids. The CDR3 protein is CASHQRGSAYNEQFF. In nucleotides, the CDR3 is TGTGCCAGCCACCAACGGGGGTCGGCCTACAATGAGCAGTTCTTC.

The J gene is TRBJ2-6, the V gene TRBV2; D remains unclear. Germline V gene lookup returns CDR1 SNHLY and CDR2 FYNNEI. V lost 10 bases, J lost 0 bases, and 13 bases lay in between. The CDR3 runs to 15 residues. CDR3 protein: CATSELSSGANVLTF. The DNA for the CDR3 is TGTGCCACCTCAGAACTATCCTCTGGGGCCAACGTCCTGACTTTC.

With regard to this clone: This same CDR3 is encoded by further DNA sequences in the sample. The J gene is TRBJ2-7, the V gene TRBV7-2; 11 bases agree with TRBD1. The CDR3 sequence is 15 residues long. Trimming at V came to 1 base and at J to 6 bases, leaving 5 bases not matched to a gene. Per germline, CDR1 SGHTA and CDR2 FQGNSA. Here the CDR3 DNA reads TGTGCCAGCAGCTTAGTCGGGACAGGGGGAGGCGAGCAGTACTTC. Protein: CASSLVGTGGGEQYF.

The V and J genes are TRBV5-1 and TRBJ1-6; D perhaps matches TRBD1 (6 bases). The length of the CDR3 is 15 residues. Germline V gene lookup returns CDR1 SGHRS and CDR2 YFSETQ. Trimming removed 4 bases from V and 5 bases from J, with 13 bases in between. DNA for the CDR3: TGCGCCAGCAGCCTGGCAGGGGATCATAATTCACCCCTCCACTTT. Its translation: CASSLAGDHNSPLHF.

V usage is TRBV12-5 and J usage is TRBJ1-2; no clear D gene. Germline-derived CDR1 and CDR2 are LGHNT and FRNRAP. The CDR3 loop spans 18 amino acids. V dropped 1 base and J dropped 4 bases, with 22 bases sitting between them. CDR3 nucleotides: TGTGCTAGTGGTTTGGCCAACTACCAGGTTCCCATCGGCTATGGCTACACCTTC. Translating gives CASGLANYQVPIGYGYTF.

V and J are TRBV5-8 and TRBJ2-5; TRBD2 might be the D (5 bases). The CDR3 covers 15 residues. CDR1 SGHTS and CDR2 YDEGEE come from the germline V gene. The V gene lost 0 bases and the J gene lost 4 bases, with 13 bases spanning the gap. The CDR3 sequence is CASSLGGAARETQYF. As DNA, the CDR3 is TGTGCCAGCAGCTTGGGGGGAGCCGCACGAGAGACCCAGTACTTC. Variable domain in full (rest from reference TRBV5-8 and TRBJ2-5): EAGVTQSPTHLIKTRGQQATLRCSPISGHTSVYWYQQALGLGLQFLLWYDEGEERNRGNFPPRFSGRQFPNYSSELNVNALELEDSALYLCASSLGGAARETQYFGPGTRLLVL.

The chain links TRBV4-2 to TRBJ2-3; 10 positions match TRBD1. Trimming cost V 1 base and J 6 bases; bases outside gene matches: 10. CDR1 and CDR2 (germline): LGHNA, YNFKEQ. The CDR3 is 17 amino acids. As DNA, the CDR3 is TGTGCCAGCAGCCAAGCCATAGGACAGGGGGTGACGGATACGCAGTATTTT. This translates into CASSQAIGQGVTDTQYF.

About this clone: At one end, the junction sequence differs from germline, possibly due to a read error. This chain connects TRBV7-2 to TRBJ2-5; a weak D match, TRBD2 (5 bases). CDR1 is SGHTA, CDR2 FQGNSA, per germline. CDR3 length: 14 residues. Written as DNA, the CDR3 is TGTGCCAGCAGCCTAGCCAGAGTTCGAGAGACCCAGTACTTC. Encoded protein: CASSLARVRETQYF.

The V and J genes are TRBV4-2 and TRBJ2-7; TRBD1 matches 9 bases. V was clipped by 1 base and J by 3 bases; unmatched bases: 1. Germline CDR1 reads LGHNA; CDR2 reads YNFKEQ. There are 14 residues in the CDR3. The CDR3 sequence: CASSQGQGDYEQYF. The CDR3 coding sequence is TGTGCCAGCAGCCAAGGACAGGGGGACTACGAGCAGTACTTC.

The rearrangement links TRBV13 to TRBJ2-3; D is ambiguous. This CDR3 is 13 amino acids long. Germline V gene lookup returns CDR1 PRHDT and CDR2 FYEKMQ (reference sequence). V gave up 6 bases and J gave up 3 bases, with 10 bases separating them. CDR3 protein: CASRPQRTDTQYF. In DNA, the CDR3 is TGTGCCAGCAGGCCTCAGAGGACAGATACGCAGTATTTT.

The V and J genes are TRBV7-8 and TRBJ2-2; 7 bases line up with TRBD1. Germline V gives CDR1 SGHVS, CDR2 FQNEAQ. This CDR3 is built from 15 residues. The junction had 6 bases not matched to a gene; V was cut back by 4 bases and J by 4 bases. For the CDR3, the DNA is TGTGCCAGCAGCTCGATGACAGGGTTCACCGGGGAGCTGTTTTTT. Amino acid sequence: CASSSMTGFTGELFF.

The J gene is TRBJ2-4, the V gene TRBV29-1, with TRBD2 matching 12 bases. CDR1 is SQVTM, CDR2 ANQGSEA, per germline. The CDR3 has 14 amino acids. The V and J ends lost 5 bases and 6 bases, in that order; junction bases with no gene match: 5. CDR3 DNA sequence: TGCAGCGTTTCTCTAGCGGGAGGGAGAAACATTCAGTACTTC. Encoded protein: CSVSLAGGRNIQYF.

The DNA for the CDR3 is TGTGCCATGGGGGATAGCGGGAGTCAGGAGACCCAGTACTTC. This sequence encodes CAMGDSGSQETQYF. The rearrangement joins TRBV10-3 to TRBJ2-5, with 9 bases that match TRBD2. The CDR3 has 14 residues. J lost 5 bases, V lost 9 bases, and 10 bases had no gene match. CDR1 and CDR2 (germline): ENHRY, SYGVKD.

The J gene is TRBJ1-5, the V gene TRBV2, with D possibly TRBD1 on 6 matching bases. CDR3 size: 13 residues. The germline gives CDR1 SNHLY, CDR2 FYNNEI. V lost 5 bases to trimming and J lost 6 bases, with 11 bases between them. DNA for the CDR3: TGTGCCAGCAGTTACAGGGTTCGTCAGCCCCAGCATTTT. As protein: CASSYRVRQPQHF.

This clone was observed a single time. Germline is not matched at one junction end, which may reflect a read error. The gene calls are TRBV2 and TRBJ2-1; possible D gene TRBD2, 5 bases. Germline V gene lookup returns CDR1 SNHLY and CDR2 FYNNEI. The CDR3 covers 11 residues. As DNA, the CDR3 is TGTGCCTGGGAGCTCTACGATGAGCAGTTCTTC. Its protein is CAWELYDEQFF.

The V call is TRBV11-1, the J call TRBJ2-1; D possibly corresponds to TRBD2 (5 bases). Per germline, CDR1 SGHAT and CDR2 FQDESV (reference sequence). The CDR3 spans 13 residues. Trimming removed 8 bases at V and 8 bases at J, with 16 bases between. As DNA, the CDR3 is TGTGCCAGCTCCCCCCTGGCGGGCGATGAGCAGTTCTTC. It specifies CASSPLAGDEQFF.

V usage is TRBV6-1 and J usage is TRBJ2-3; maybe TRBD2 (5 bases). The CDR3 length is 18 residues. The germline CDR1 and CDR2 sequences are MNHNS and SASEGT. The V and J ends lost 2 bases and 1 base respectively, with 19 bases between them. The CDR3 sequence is CASSEHHRDGMGTDTQYF. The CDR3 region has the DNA TGTGCCAGCAGTGAACATCATAGAGACGGGATGGGCACAGATACGCAGTATTTT.

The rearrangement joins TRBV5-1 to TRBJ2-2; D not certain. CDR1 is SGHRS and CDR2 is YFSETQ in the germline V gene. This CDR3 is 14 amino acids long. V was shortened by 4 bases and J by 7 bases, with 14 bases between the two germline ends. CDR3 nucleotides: TGCGCCAGCAGCCCCAACCCGGGTATCGGGGAGCTGTTTTTT. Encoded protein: CASSPNPGIGELFF.

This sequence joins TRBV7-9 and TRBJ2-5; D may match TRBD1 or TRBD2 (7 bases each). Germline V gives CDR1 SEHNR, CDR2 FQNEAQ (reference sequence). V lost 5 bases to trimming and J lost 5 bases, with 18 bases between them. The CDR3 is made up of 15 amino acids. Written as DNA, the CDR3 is TGTGCCAGCAGCCGACCAGGGGGGGCGGGGGAGACCCAGTACTTC. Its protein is CASSRPGGAGETQYF.

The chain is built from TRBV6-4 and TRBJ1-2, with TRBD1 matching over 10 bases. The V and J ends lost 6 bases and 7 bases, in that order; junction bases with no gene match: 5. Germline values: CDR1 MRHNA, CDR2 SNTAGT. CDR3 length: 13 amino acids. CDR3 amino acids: CASSRTGGGGYTF. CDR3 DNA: TGTGCCAGCAGCCGGACAGGGGGAGGTGGCTACACCTTC.

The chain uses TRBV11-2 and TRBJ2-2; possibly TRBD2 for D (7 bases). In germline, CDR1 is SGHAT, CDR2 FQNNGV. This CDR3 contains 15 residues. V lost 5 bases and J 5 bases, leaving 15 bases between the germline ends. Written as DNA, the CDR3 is TGTGCCAGCAGCACGCGGGGGCCTAGGACCGGGGAGCTGTTTTTT. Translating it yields CASSTRGPRTGELFF.

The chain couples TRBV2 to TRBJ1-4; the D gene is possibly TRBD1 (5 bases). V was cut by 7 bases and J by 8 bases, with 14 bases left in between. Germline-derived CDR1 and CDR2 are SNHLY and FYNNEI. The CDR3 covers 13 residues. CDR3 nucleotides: TGTGCCAGCATCCGGGGGTGGGAGGAAAAACTGTTTTTT. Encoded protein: CASIRGWEEKLFF.

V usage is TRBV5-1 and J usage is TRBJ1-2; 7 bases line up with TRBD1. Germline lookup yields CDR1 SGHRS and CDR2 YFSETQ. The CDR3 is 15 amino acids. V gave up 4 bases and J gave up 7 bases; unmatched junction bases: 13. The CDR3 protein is CASSPGTEVASGYTF. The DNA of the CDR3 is TGCGCCAGCAGCCCAGGGACAGAGGTCGCGAGTGGCTACACCTTC.

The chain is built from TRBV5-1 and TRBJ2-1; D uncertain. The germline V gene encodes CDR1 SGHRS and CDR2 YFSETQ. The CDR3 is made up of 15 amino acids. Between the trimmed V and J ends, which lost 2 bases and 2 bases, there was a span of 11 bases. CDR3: CASSFTLRTYNEQFF. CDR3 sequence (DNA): TGCGCCAGCAGCTTCACCCTCCGGACCTACAATGAGCAGTTCTTC.

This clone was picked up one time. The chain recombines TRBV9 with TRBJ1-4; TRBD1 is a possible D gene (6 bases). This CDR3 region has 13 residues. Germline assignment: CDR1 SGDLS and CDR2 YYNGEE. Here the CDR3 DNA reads TGTGCGCCCCCTACAGGGAGTTTTGAAAAACTGTTTTTT. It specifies CAPPTGSFEKLFF. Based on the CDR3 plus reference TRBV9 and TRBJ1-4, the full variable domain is DSGVTQTPKHLITATGQRVTLRCSPRSGDLSVYWYQQSLDQGLQFLIQYYNGEERAKGNILERFSAQQFPDLHSELNLSSLELGDSALYFCAPPTGSFEKLFFGSGTQLSVL.